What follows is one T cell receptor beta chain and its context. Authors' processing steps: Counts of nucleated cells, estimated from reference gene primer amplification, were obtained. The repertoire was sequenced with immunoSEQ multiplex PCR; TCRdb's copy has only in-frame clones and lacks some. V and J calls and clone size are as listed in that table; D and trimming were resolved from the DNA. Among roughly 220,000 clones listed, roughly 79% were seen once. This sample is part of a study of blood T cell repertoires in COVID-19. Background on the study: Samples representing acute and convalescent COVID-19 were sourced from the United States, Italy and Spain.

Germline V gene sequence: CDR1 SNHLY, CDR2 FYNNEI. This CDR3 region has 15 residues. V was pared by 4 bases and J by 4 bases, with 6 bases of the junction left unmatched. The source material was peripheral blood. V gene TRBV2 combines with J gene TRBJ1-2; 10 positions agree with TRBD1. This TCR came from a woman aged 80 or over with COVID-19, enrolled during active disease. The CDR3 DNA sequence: TGTGCCAGCAGTGTTGGGACAGGGGCTAGCTATGGCTACACCTTC. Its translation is CASSVGTGASYGYTF. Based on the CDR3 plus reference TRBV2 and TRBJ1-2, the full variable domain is EPEVTQTPSHQVTQMGQEVILRCVPISNHLYFYWYRQILGQKVEFLVSFYNNEISEKSEIFDDQFSVERPDGSNFTLKIRSTKLEDSAMYFCASSVGTGASYGYTFGSGTRLTVV.